This TCR beta chain originates from a study of early T cells in non-severe SARS-CoV-2 infection. Turning to the study itself: Unsorted whole blood bulk RNA was sequenced, with unpaired chains.

A word on this clonotype: Antigen specificity is unknown.

Findings and limits, study-wide: Anti-spike CD8 specificities were favored by VDJdb matching, whose results missed private and CD4 specificities.

In the library, individual cDNA molecules carried attached unique molecular identifiers. TCRdb used MiXCR to reprocess the 5' RACE reads, holding one entry per CDR3 protein. The table shows tens of thousands of distinct CDR3 sequences, with roughly 13% occurring only once. The receptor comes from an adult who was a healthcare worker with PCR-confirmed SARS-CoV-2 infection or an uninfected control (not recorded which). Sequenced sample: whole blood.

CDR3 DNA: TGTGCCAGCAGTTTAGTACGGATTGAGCAGTTCTTC. Residues: CASSLVRIEQFF. The chain links TRBV12-3 or TRBV12-4 to TRBJ2-1, with no clear D. Trimming removed 1 base from V and 9 bases from J, with 7 bases in between. The CDR3 runs 12 residues.